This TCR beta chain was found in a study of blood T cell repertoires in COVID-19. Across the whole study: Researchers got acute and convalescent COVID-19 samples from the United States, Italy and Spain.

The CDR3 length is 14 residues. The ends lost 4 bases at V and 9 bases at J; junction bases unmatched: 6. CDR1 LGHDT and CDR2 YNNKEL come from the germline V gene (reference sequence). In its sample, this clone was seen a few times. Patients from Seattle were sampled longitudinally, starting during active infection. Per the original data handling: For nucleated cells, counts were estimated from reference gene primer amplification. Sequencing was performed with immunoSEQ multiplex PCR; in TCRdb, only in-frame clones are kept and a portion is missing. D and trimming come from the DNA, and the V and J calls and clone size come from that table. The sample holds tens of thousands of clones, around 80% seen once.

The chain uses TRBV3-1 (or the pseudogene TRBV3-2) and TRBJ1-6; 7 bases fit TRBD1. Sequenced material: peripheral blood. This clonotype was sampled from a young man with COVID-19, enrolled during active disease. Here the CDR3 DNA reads TGTGCCAGCAGCCCAGCGGACAGGTTTTCACCCCTCCACTTT. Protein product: CASSPADRFSPLHF.